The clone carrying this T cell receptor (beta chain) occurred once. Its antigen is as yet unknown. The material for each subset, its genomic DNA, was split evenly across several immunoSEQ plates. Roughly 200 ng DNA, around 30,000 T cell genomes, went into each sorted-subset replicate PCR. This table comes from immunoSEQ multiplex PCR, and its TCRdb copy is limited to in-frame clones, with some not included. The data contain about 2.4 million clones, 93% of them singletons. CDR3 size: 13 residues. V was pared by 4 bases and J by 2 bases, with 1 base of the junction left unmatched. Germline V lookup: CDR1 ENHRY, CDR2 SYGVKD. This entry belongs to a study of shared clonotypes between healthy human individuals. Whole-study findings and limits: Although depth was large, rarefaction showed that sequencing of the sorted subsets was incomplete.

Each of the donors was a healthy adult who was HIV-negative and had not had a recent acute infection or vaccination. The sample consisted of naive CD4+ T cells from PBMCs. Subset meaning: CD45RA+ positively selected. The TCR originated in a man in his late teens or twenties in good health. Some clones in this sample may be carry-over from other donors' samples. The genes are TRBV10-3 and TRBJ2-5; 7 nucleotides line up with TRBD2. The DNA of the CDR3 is TGTGCCATCAGTGGGGGAGGGCAAGAGACCCAGTACTTC. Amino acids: CAISGGGQETQYF.